This T cell receptor (beta chain) emerged from a study of blood T cell repertoires in COVID-19. Study background: Sites in the United States, Italy and Spain provided acute and convalescent COVID-19 samples.

The ends lost 5 bases at V and 5 bases at J; junction bases unmatched: 7. This CDR3 contains 15 residues. Per germline, CDR1 SNHLY and CDR2 FYNNEI. In the study's own analysis: Using reference gene primer amplification, nucleated cell counts were estimated. The table came from immunoSEQ multiplex PCR; TCRdb's copy has only in-frame clones and leaves some out. The V and J calls and the clone size are those of that table, but D and trimming were determined from the DNA. Of 110,000 or so clones listed, about nine tenths are singletons. This chain joins TRBV2 and TRBJ1-4, with TRBD1 matching 8 bases. The sequencing input was peripheral blood. This clonotype was sampled from a woman aged 45-60 years with acute or convalescent COVID-19. The CDR3 DNA reads as TGTGCCAGCAGTATCGGACAGGGAACCAATGAAAAACTGTTTTTT. This translates into CASSIGQGTNEKLFF. Full variable domain (rest looked up from reference TRBV2 and TRBJ1-4): EPEVTQTPSHQVTQMGQEVILRCVPISNHLYFYWYRQILGQKVEFLVSFYNNEISEKSEIFDDQFSVERPDGSNFTLKIRSTKLEDSAMYFCASSIGQGTNEKLFFGSGTQLSVL.